Shown below are 10 T cell receptor beta chains from a single sample sequenced in a study of cytomegalovirus exposure and HLA in healthy donors. The PCR was carried out with 60 Vbeta primers and 13 Jbeta primers. The data were produced by immunoSEQ multiplex PCR, yet TCRdb's version contains in-frame clones alone and is incomplete. Found here are about 160,000 clones, more than 75% of them singletons; the top ten hold about 2%. Material for sequencing was PBMCs. The receptor set was obtained from a man between 18 and 29 years old in good health and CMV-seropositive.

V usage is TRBV5-8 and J usage is TRBJ2-7; D possibly corresponds to TRBD2 (5 bases). Germline CDR1 and CDR2: SGHTS and YDEGEE. The CDR3 sequence is 13 residues long. V was shortened by 4 bases and J by 5 bases, with 13 bases between the two germline ends. CDR3 amino acids: CASSLVRVHEQYF. For the CDR3, the DNA is TGTGCCAGCAGCCTAGTGCGGGTCCACGAGCAGTACTTC. The full variable domain, in which reference TRBV5-8 and TRBJ2-7 provide the parts outside the CDR3, is EAGVTQSPTHLIKTRGQQATLRCSPISGHTSVYWYQQALGLGLQFLLWYDEGEERNRGNFPPRFSGRQFPNYSSELNVNALELEDSALYLCASSLVRVHEQYFGPGTRLTVT.

V usage is TRBV6-6 and J usage is TRBJ2-1; D remains ambiguous. V lost 2 bases, J lost 5 bases, and 4 bases lay in between. The CDR3 is 12 amino acids. The germline CDR1 and CDR2 sequences are MNHNY and SVGAGI (reference sequence). The DNA for the CDR3 is TGTGCCAGCAGTTACCTTAACAATGAGCAGTTCTTC. This translates into CASSYLNNEQFF.

The gene calls are TRBV6-4 and TRBJ2-3, with TRBD1 matching over 8 bases. Germline CDR1 reads MRHNA; CDR2 reads SNTAGT. The CDR3 is made up of 14 amino acids. Trimming removed 7 bases from V and 2 bases from J; junction bases left unmatched: 5. DNA for the CDR3: TGTGCCAGCACCGGACAGGGAATCACAGATACGCAGTATTTT. Translation: CASTGQGITDTQYF.

With regard to this clone: Other DNA variants within this sample encode the same CDR3. The chain employs TRBV9 and TRBJ1-2, with D possibly being TRBD1 (5 bases). V gave up 4 bases and J gave up 3 bases, with 10 bases separating them. There are 13 residues in the CDR3. Germline assignment: CDR1 SGDLS and CDR2 YYNGEE. The chain's CDR3 is CASSLGQDYGYTF. The CDR3 nucleotides are TGTGCCAGCAGCCTGGGGCAGGACTATGGCTACACCTTC.

V usage is TRBV7-2 and J usage is TRBJ2-1; D remains unclear. Trimming stripped 0 bases from V and 8 bases from J, with 2 bases between. The V gene's germline CDR1 is SGHTA and CDR2 FQGNSA. This CDR3 is 11 amino acids long. The CDR3 nucleotides read TGTGCCAGCAGCTTAGCCTATGAGCAGTTCTTC. Translated: CASSLAYEQFF.

The chain recombines TRBV7-9 with TRBJ2-6, with TRBD2 as a possible D gene (6 bases). V was clipped by 3 bases and J by 0 bases, with 9 bases between them. This CDR3 is 16 amino acids long. Looked up from germline, CDR1 is SEHNR and CDR2 is FQNEAQ (reference sequence). CDR3 coding DNA: TGTGCCAGCAGCTTTAGCGGACCCTCTGGGGCCAACGTCCTGACTTTC. Translated: CASSFSGPSGANVLTF.

V gene TRBV6-5 combines with J gene TRBJ2-6; a weak D match, TRBD1 (5 bases). The CDR3 is 15 residues long. The germline V and J ends were trimmed by 6 bases and 4 bases, with 13 bases remaining between them. Germline V gives CDR1 MNHEY, CDR2 SVGAGI. The CDR3 region has the DNA TGTGCCAGCAGCGAACAGGTCGGAGGGGCCAACGTCCTGACTTTC. Amino acid sequence: CASSEQVGGANVLTF.

The gene calls are TRBV15 and TRBJ2-1, with 12 positions matching TRBD2. CDR1 LNHNV and CDR2 YYDKDF come from the germline V gene (reference sequence). The CDR3 has 13 residues. J was trimmed by 10 bases and V by 7 bases; bases with no gene match: 5. CDR3 residues: CATKLAGGREQFF. The CDR3 DNA sequence: TGTGCCACCAAACTAGCGGGGGGACGGGAGCAGTTCTTC.

This chain joins TRBV19 and TRBJ1-5; D not resolved. Germline lookup yields CDR1 LNHDA and CDR2 SQIVND (reference sequence). The CDR3 spans 14 residues. V was trimmed by 8 bases and J by 0 bases, leaving 11 bases between them. The CDR3 nucleotides are TGTGCCAGTGCCTCCTACCATAGCAATCAGCCCCAGCATTTT. Its translation is CASASYHSNQPQHF.

The chain couples TRBV9 to TRBJ2-1; D ambiguous. CDR1 is SGDLS and CDR2 is YYNGEE in the germline V gene. The V end lost 0 bases, the J end lost 1 base, and 14 bases lay between the germline ends. The CDR3 totals 17 residues. The DNA for the CDR3 is TGTGCCAGCAGCGTAGCGGCGACTCTGAGTTCCTACAATGAGCAGTTCTTC. Translating gives CASSVAATLSSYNEQFF. Drawing the rest from reference TRBV9 and TRBJ2-1, the complete variable domain is DSGVTQTPKHLITATGQRVTLRCSPRSGDLSVYWYQQSLDQGLQFLIQYYNGEERAKGNILERFSAQQFPDLHSELNLSSLELGDSALYFCASSVAATLSSYNEQFFGPGTRLTVL.